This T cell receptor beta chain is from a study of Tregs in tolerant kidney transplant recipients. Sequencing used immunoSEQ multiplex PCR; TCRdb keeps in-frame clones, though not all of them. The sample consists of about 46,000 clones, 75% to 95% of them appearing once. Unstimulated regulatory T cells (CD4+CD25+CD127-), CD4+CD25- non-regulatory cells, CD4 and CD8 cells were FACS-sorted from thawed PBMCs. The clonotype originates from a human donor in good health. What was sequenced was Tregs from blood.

The CDR3 region has the DNA TGTGCCAGCAGCTTAGTTGGTAGCGGGGGACCCGGGACCCAGTACTTC. This sequence encodes CASSLVGSGGPGTQYF. The rearrangement joins TRBV7-8 to TRBJ2-5; 9 nucleotides align to TRBD2. The CDR3 has 16 residues. Looked up from germline, CDR1 is SGHVS and CDR2 is FQNEAQ. V trimming: 1 base; J trimming: 7 bases; junction bases outside the gene matches: 10.